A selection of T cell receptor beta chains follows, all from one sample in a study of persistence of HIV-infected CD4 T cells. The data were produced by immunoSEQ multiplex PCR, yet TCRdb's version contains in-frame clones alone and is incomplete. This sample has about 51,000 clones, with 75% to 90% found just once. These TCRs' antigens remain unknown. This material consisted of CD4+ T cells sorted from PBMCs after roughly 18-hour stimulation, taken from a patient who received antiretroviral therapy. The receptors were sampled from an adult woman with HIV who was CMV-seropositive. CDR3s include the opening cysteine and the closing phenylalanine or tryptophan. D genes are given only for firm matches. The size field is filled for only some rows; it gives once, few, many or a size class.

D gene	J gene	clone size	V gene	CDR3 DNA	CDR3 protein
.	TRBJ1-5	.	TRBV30	TGTGCCTGGAGTGTATTACAGGGTGCTCAGCCCCAGCATTTT	CAWSVLQGAQPQHF
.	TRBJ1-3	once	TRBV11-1	TGTGCCAGCAGCTCCGGACAGCGCTTCTCTGGAAACACCATATATTTT	CASSSGQRFSGNTIYF
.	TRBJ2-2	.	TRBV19	TGTGCCAGTAGTATCGGTAGGACCTATAACACCGGGGAGCTGTTTTTT	CASSIGRTYNTGELFF
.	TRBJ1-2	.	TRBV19	TGTGCCAGTATAAGTTCCCTAGGGATGGTTGGCTATGGCTACACCTTC	CASISSLGMVGYGYTF
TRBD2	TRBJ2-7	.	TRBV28	TGTGCCAGCAGCCGGGGGGGGAGCTCCTACGAGCAGTACTTC	CASSRGGSSYEQYF
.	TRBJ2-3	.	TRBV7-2	TGTGCCAGCAGCTTGGTAACAGGCACAGATACGCAGTATTTT	CASSLVTGTDTQYF
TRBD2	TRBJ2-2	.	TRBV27	TGTGCCAGCAGGCTAGCGGGAAGGTACACCGGGGAGCTGTTTTTT	CASRLAGRYTGELFF
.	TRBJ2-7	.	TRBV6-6	TGTGCCAGCAGCCTGGCGGTCGGTTTTTCCTACGAGCAGTACTTC	CASSLAVGFSYEQYF
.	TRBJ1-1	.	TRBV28	TGTGCCAGCCAGCGCGGAGGGGCCCTGAACACTGAAGCTTTCTTT	CASQRGGALNTEAFF
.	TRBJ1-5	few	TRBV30	TGTGCCTGGAGTGTAAGGGAAGCGAGAGGCAATCAGCCCCAGCATTTT	CAWSVREARGNQPQHF
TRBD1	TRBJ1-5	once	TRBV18	TGTGCCAGCTCACCATTAGGGGGCAGACAGCCCCAGCATTTT	CASSPLGGRQPQHF
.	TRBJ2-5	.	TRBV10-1	TGCGCCAGCAGTGAGTCTTCTGGGGGAGAGACCCAGTACTTC	CASSESSGGETQYF
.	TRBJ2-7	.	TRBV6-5	TGTGCCAGCAGCGTAGGTACCGCACAATCCTACGAGCAGTACTTC	CASSVGTAQSYEQYF